A single sample gave rise to the 22 T cell receptor beta chains below, sequenced in a study of blood T cell repertoires in COVID-19. The repertoire was sequenced with immunoSEQ multiplex PCR; TCRdb's copy has only in-frame clones and lacks some. This table holds roughly 60,000 clones, over 90% found once. The sequencing input was peripheral blood. These receptors were collected from a man aged 50 or older with active COVID-19.

The chain couples TRBV3-1 (or the pseudogene TRBV3-2) to TRBJ2-7; a possible D gene is TRBD2 (7 bases). The length of the CDR3 is 15 residues. The V and J ends lost 0 bases and 5 bases respectively, with 14 bases between them. CDR1 is LGHDT and CDR2 is YNNKEL in the germline V gene (reference sequence). The CDR3 bases are TGTGCCAGCAGCCAAGAGAGCGCGGGGGCCCACGAGCAGTACTTC. This gives the protein CASSQESAGAHEQYF.

The chain carries TRBV28 and TRBJ2-3, with 8 bases fitting TRBD1. CDR3 length: 14 amino acids. Trimming cost V 6 bases and J 7 bases; bases outside gene matches: 9. Germline-derived CDR1 and CDR2 are MDHEN and SYDVKM. The CDR3 sequence is CASRNPQGEYTQYF. CDR3 DNA sequence: TGTGCCAGCAGGAACCCACAGGGGGAATATACGCAGTATTTT. Combining the CDR3 with reference TRBV28 and TRBJ2-3 gives the whole variable domain DVKVTQSSRYLVKRTGEKVFLECVQDMDHENMFWYRQDPGLGLRLIYFSYDVKMKEKGDIPEGYSVSREKKERFSLILESASTNQTSMYLCASRNPQGEYTQYFGPGTRLTVL.

V is TRBV28 and J is TRBJ1-1; D unclear. Germline V gene lookup returns CDR1 MDHEN and CDR2 SYDVKM. Trimming shortened V by 2 bases and J by 3 bases, and 19 bases separated the two germline ends. The CDR3 contains 17 residues. CDR3: CASSLVSLGRLDTEAFF. CDR3 DNA sequence: TGTGCCAGCAGTTTAGTATCGTTAGGGAGACTGGACACTGAAGCTTTCTTT.

A word on this clone: Compared with germline, one end of the junction differs, possibly owing to a read error. This chain joins TRBV6-1 and TRBJ1-1; D might be TRBD1 (6 bases). The CDR3 runs 12 residues. Germline V lookup: CDR1 MNHNS, CDR2 SASEGT. As DNA, the CDR3 is TGTGCCAGCAGTGAAGGGGGGCTGACAGGCGAATTT. It translates to CASSEGGLTGEF.

The chain employs TRBV9 and TRBJ2-7, with D possibly being TRBD1 (5 bases). Germline V gene sequence: CDR1 SGDLS, CDR2 YYNGEE. Between the trimmed V and J ends, which lost 0 bases and 6 bases, there was a span of 16 bases. This CDR3 is built from 15 residues. The CDR3 is CASSVGEGDRSEQYF. The CDR3 region has the DNA TGTGCCAGCAGCGTAGGAGAAGGGGATCGTAGCGAGCAGTACTTC.

The J gene is TRBJ2-7, the V gene TRBV27; 12 bases agree with TRBD2. The CDR3 runs to 18 residues. Trimming at V came to 8 bases and at J to 4 bases, leaving 18 bases not matched to a gene. Germline CDR1 and CDR2: MNHEY and SMNVEV (reference sequence). This CDR3 reads CASGKDSPGLAGRYEQYF. The CDR3 region has the DNA TGTGCCAGCGGCAAGGACAGCCCGGGACTAGCGGGCAGGTACGAGCAGTACTTC.

V usage is TRBV2 and J usage is TRBJ1-1; 7 positions agree with TRBD1. Per the germline V gene, CDR1 is SNHLY and CDR2 is FYNNEI. This CDR3 spans 14 amino acids. Trimming took 6 bases from V and 2 from J; bases not matched to a gene: 6. The CDR3 loop is CASREDRINTEAFF. The CDR3 nucleotides read TGTGCCAGCAGGGAGGACAGGATCAACACTGAAGCTTTCTTT.

The J gene is TRBJ2-7, the V gene TRBV12-3 or TRBV12-4, with D possibly TRBD2 on 6 matching bases. The CDR3 loop spans 11 amino acids. Trimming took 2 bases from V and 9 from J, leaving 8 bases between them. The CDR3 is CASSLSGVQYF. In DNA, the CDR3 is TGTGCCAGCAGTTTATCGGGGGTGCAGTACTTC.

The chain is built from TRBV5-1 and TRBJ2-2, with D possibly matching TRBD2 (5 bases). The CDR3 is made up of 16 amino acids. Germline V gene lookup returns CDR1 SGHRS and CDR2 YFSETQ. V was trimmed by 0 bases and J by 5 bases, leaving 14 bases between them. In DNA, the CDR3 is TGCGCCAGCAGCTTGGGAGAGGGTTCGGTAACCGGGGAGCTGTTTTTT. This encodes CASSLGEGSVTGELFF.

The V and J genes are TRBV9 and TRBJ2-5; 10 bases agree with TRBD2. Germline CDR1 SGDLS, CDR2 YYNGEE. The CDR3 runs 16 residues. J lost 4 bases, V lost 5 bases, and 11 bases had no gene match. CDR3 sequence: CASSPGSGGARETQYF. The CDR3 nucleotides are TGTGCCAGCAGTCCGGGGAGCGGGGGGGCTCGAGAGACCCAGTACTTC. Based on the CDR3 plus reference TRBV9 and TRBJ2-5, the full variable domain is DSGVTQTPKHLITATGQRVTLRCSPRSGDLSVYWYQQSLDQGLQFLIQYYNGEERAKGNILERFSAQQFPDLHSELNLSSLELGDSALYFCASSPGSGGARETQYFGPGTRLLVL.

DNA of the CDR3: TGTGCCAGCAGCCAAGATATAGCGGGGGGGGGTTCATTCTACAATGAGCAGTTCTTC. Translated: CASSQDIAGGGSFYNEQFF. The chain carries TRBV4-2 and TRBJ2-1; 11 positions match TRBD2. Germline lookup yields CDR1 LGHNA and CDR2 YNFKEQ. The trim removed 0 bases at V and 3 bases at J, leaving 10 bases unmatched. The CDR3 runs 19 residues.

The CDR3 region has the DNA TGTGCCATCAGTGTACAGGGTAATCATGGCTACACCTTC. Translation: CAISVQGNHGYTF. This chain connects TRBV10-3 to TRBJ1-2; a possible D gene is TRBD1 (6 bases). Germline V CDR1 and CDR2: ENHRY, SYGVKD. V gave up 4 bases and J gave up 6 bases, with 12 bases separating them. This CDR3 is built from 13 residues.

V is TRBV7-9 and J is TRBJ1-3; D possibly corresponds to TRBD1 (6 bases). V shed 8 bases and J shed 8 bases, with 22 bases lying between them. This CDR3 comprises 15 residues. Looked up from germline, CDR1 is SEHNR and CDR2 is FQNEAQ (reference sequence). The CDR3 DNA is TGTGCCAGCTGTCGGGGGGCGCTCGCGTTTGACACCATATATTTT. It translates to CASCRGALAFDTIYF.

V gene TRBV28 combines with J gene TRBJ2-5; D might be TRBD1 (5 bases). Trimming stripped 2 bases from V and 1 base from J, with 8 bases between. CDR3 length: 14 amino acids. Germline CDR1 is MDHEN and CDR2 is SYDVKM. CDR3 in amino acids: CASSLDDSQETQYF. The CDR3 nucleotides read TGTGCCAGCAGTTTAGACGACAGCCAAGAGACCCAGTACTTC.

This clone has more than one count but fewer than ten. The chain couples TRBV6-2 or TRBV6-3 to TRBJ1-3, with 9 nucleotides matching TRBD1. V dropped 5 bases and J dropped 0; count of bases not matched to a gene: 14. Germline-derived CDR1 and CDR2 are MNHEY and SVGEGT. The CDR3 length is 19 residues. CDR3 region: CASSPAGDREDFSGNTIYF. The CDR3 DNA follows: TGTGCCAGCAGTCCCGCCGGGGACAGGGAAGACTTCTCTGGAAACACCATATATTTT.

The chain links TRBV7-8 to TRBJ1-6; D gene ambiguous. With 5 bases removed from V and 7 bases from J, the gap between germline ends came to 6 bases. This CDR3 region has 12 residues. The V gene's germline CDR1 is SGHVS and CDR2 FQNEAQ. The CDR3 region has the DNA TGTGCCAGCAGCCATCGGAATTCACCCCTCCACTTT. Its translation is CASSHRNSPLHF.

The genes are TRBV3-1 (or the pseudogene TRBV3-2) and TRBJ1-1; 11 bases map to TRBD1. The germline CDR1 and CDR2 sequences are LGHDT and YNNKEL (reference sequence). The CDR3 consists of 15 residues. After removal of 2 bases from V and 3 bases from J, the junction contained 2 bases not matched to a gene. The CDR3 protein is CASSQTGQGDTEAFF. The CDR3 region has the DNA TGTGCCAGCAGCCAAACGGGACAGGGGGACACTGAAGCTTTCTTT.

The rearrangement links TRBV30 to TRBJ2-3, with no clear D. Germline V gene data show CDR1 as GTSNPN and CDR2 as SVGIG (reference sequence). V dropped 1 base and J dropped 1 base, with 9 bases sitting between them. This CDR3 contains 14 residues. In DNA, the CDR3 is TGTGCCTGGAGTGCGAGCCAGGGCACAGATACGCAGTATTTT. This sequence encodes CAWSASQGTDTQYF.

The genes are TRBV29-1 and TRBJ2-7; TRBD2 matches at 7 bases. The CDR3 length is 12 residues. Germline V lookup: CDR1 SQVTM, CDR2 ANQGSEA. Trimming cost V 7 bases and J 3 bases; bases outside gene matches: 6. For the CDR3, the DNA is TGCAGCGGGAGGGACTACGGCTACGAGCAGTACTTC. This gives the protein CSGRDYGYEQYF.

This clone has just one count. The V gene is TRBV19, the J gene TRBJ2-3, with D maybe TRBD2 (6 bases). Trimming shortened V by 4 bases and J by 6 bases, and 17 bases separated the two germline ends. This CDR3 region has 15 residues. Germline V gives CDR1 LNHDA, CDR2 SQIVND (reference sequence). CDR3 region: CASSTVGLGFDTQYF. DNA for the CDR3: TGTGCCAGTAGTACCGTGGGACTTGGGTTTGATACGCAGTATTTT. The complete variable domain, with remaining parts taken from reference TRBV19 and TRBJ2-3, reads DGGITQSPKYLFRKEGQNVTLSCEQNLNHDAMYWYRQDPGQGLRLIYYSQIVNDFQKGDIAEGYSVSREKKESFPLTVTSAQKNPTAFYLCASSTVGLGFDTQYFGPGTRLTVL.

The gene calls are TRBV19 and TRBJ1-2; possibly TRBD1 for D (5 bases). Germline CDR1 and CDR2: LNHDA and SQIVND (reference sequence). This CDR3 has 15 amino acids. The V gene lost 2 bases and the J gene lost 6 bases, with 16 bases spanning the gap. CDR3 region: CASSITTASVDGYTF. In DNA form, the CDR3 reads TGTGCCAGTAGTATAACGACAGCTTCTGTAGATGGCTACACCTTC.

This chain joins TRBV9 and TRBJ2-1; a weak D match, TRBD2 (5 bases). V lost 0 bases to trimming and J lost 6 bases, with 10 bases between them. The CDR3 has 14 amino acids. Germline values: CDR1 SGDLS, CDR2 YYNGEE. CDR3 loop: CASSVAGYTNEQFF. In nucleotides, the CDR3 is TGTGCCAGCAGCGTAGCGGGGTATACCAATGAGCAGTTCTTC.